The 13 T cell receptor beta chains in this list originate from one sample, sequenced in a study of neurological immune-mediated disorders. TCRdb reprocessed the 5' RACE reads via MiXCR and lists one record per CDR3 protein. The data hold 75,000 to 80,000 distinct CDR3 sequences, with 4.5% to 6.5% observed a single time. The source material was PBMCs. These receptors all come from a woman in her twenties or thirties with multiple sclerosis.

This clonotype has at least ten counts. The rearrangement uses TRBV15 and TRBJ2-2, with no clear D. The CDR3 loop spans 14 amino acids. Germline CDR1 LNHNV, CDR2 YYDKDF (reference sequence). V was cut by 5 bases and J by 2 bases, with 9 bases left in between. The CDR3 loop reads CATSVLTNTGELFF. Written as DNA, the CDR3 is TGTGCCACCAGCGTACTAACAAACACCGGGGAGCTGTTTTTT.

This clonotype was detected only a few times. The chain is built from TRBV12-3 or TRBV12-4 and TRBJ2-1, with D perhaps TRBD1 or TRBD2 (6 bases each). V was clipped by 7 bases and J by 4 bases, with 14 bases between them. The CDR3 has 14 amino acids. CDR3 amino acids: CASTLPGAYNEQFF. The DNA for the CDR3 is TGTGCCAGCACTCTTCCGGGGGCATACAATGAGCAGTTCTTC.

This clonotype was seen ten or more times. This chain links TRBV11-1 with TRBJ1-1, with D unclear. Germline CDR1 SGHAT, CDR2 FQDESV (reference sequence). With 5 bases removed from V and 2 bases from J, the gap between germline ends came to 9 bases. This CDR3 comprises 13 residues. In nucleotides, the CDR3 is TGTGCCAGCAGCCCGACTGAAAACACTGAAGCTTTCTTT. Translated, it gives CASSPTENTEAFF.

The sample holds many counts of this clonotype. This chain connects TRBV5-1 to TRBJ1-1; tentatively, D is TRBD1 (5 bases). CDR1 and CDR2 from the germline V gene are SGHRS and YFSETQ. The V gene lost 7 bases and the J gene lost 4 bases, with 14 bases spanning the gap. The CDR3 runs 13 residues. CDR3 sequence: CASSEQEGTEAFF. The CDR3 region has the DNA TGCGCCAGCTCGGAACAGGAGGGCACTGAAGCTTTCTTT.

This clonotype was observed a few times. A much larger clone lies a single base off, so this may be a read error. The chain couples TRBV5-1 to TRBJ2-2; 8 bases map to TRBD1. The V gene end was trimmed by 2 bases and the J gene end by 1 base; junction bases not matched to a gene: 1. CDR3 length: 15 residues. From germline, CDR1 is SGHRS and CDR2 YFSETQ. CDR3 sequence: CASSFGTGNTGELFF. The CDR3 bases are TGCGCCAGCAGCTTCGGGACAGGGAACACCGGGGAGCTGTTTTTT. The whole variable domain, remainder taken from reference TRBV5-1 and TRBJ2-2, is KAGVTQTPRYLIKTRGQQVTLSCSPISGHRSVSWYQQTPGQGLQFLFEYFSETQRNKGNFPGRFSGRQFSNSRSEMNVSTLELGDSALYLCASSFGTGNTGELFFGEGSRLTVL.

In regard to this clonotype: Possible read error: a much larger clone is one base away. The rearrangement links TRBV20-1 to TRBJ2-3; 10 bases are a match to TRBD2. The CDR3 has 14 amino acids. Germline V gives CDR1 DFQATT, CDR2 SNEGSKA (reference sequence). The CDR3 loop is CSAALAGLTDKQYF. The CDR3 DNA is TGCAGTGCCGCACTAGCGGGGCTGACAGATAAGCAGTATTTT.

There are many counts of this clonotype. The chain links TRBV7-8 to TRBJ2-7, with D maybe TRBD1 (5 bases). Germline assignment: CDR1 SGHVS and CDR2 FQNEAQ. The CDR3 extends over 17 amino acids. Trimming removed 1 base from V and 2 bases from J, with 18 bases in between. CDR3 in amino acids: CASSLVQAGRATYEQYV. In nucleotides, the CDR3 is TGTGCCAGCAGCTTAGTTCAGGCCGGCAGGGCCACCTACGAGCAGTACGTC.

The sample holds many counts of this clonotype. The rearrangement links TRBV5-1 to TRBJ1-6; D may be TRBD1 (6 bases). The CDR3 totals 14 residues. The V gene's germline CDR1 is SGHRS and CDR2 YFSETQ. Between the trimmed V and J ends, which lost 7 bases and 7 bases, there was a span of 15 bases. CDR3 nucleotide sequence: TGCGCCAGCCGCCGGGACATCGGGAATTCACCCCTCCACTTT. Translated: CASRRDIGNSPLHF.

This clonotype was seen many times. The chain uses TRBV20-1 and TRBJ1-4; the D is unclear. This CDR3 is 13 amino acids long. V was shortened by 1 base and J by 6 bases, with 9 bases between the two germline ends. Germline CDR1 DFQATT, CDR2 SNEGSKA (reference sequence). CDR3 in DNA: TGCAGTGCTAGAGCCTCCACCGATGAAAAACTGTTTTTT. Residues: CSARASTDEKLFF.

This clonotype has a count of ten or more. The CDR3 bases are TGTGCCAGCAGTATGCGTCAGGGAGGTACCACTGAAGCTTTCTTT. It translates to CASSMRQGGTTEAFF. The chain links TRBV27 to TRBJ1-1; D may be TRBD1 (5 bases). CDR1 and CDR2 from the germline V gene are MNHEY and SMNVEV (reference sequence). V lost 5 bases and J 4 bases, leaving 17 bases between the germline ends. This CDR3 is 15 amino acids long.

A note on this clonotype: Just one base apart from a much larger clone, this may be a read error. This rearrangement joins TRBV7-8 to TRBJ2-2, with 9 bases that match TRBD2. The V gene end was trimmed by 3 bases and the J gene end by 3 bases; junction bases not matched to a gene: 8. The germline CDR1 and CDR2 sequences are SGHVS and FQNEAQ. The CDR3 sequence is 17 residues long. For the CDR3, the DNA is TGTGCCAGCAGCTTGAGGAATAGCGGGAGTCACACCGGGGAGCTGTTTTTT. This codes for CASSLRNSGSHTGELFF.

This clonotype was recorded at least ten times. The CDR3 nucleotides are TGCAGTGCATCCGGGAGTCTAGCGGGGACCTACGAGCAGTACTTC. Amino acid sequence: CSASGSLAGTYEQYF. The chain uses TRBV20-1 and TRBJ2-7; TRBD2 matches at 9 bases. Germline V gene lookup returns CDR1 DFQATT and CDR2 SNEGSKA (reference sequence). V gave up 6 bases and J gave up 2 bases; unmatched junction bases: 11. The length of the CDR3 is 15 residues.

The table lists this clonotype with many counts. The chain couples TRBV20-1 to TRBJ2-5, with TRBD2 identical over 12 bases. The CDR3 consists of 15 residues. J lost 1 base, V lost 6 bases, and 6 bases had no gene match. Germline-derived CDR1 and CDR2 are DFQATT and SNEGSKA (reference sequence). The CDR3 loop reads CSAKLAGGPQETQYF. In nucleotides, the CDR3 is TGCAGTGCCAAACTAGCGGGGGGACCCCAAGAGACCCAGTACTTC.